Presented here are 18 T cell receptor beta chains from one specimen sequenced in a study of OX40 agonist ivuxolimab in advanced cancers. TCRdb's table, derived via immunoSEQ multiplex PCR, lists solely in-frame clones and lacks some. The sample lists around 70,000 clones, approximately 80% occurring once. The material sequenced was CD4+ or CD8+ T cells sorted from blood, taken in a trial of the OX40 agonist ivuxolimab. These receptors all stem from an adult with an advanced solid tumor such as melanoma, head and neck, liver or kidney cancer.

The V and J genes are TRBV28 and TRBJ1-2; D is unresolved. Germline loops: CDR1 MDHEN, CDR2 SYDVKM. Deletions cut 3 bases from V and 7 bases from J, with 9 bases between. The CDR3 is 12 residues long. CDR3 loop: CASSFHARGYTF. The CDR3 bases are TGTGCCAGCAGTTTTCATGCGCGTGGCTACACCTTC.

In its sample, this clone was seen once. The CDR3 protein is CASNFGTDYNEQFF. The CDR3 region has the DNA TGTGCCAGCAACTTTGGTACAGACTACAATGAGCAGTTCTTC. This chain uses TRBV7-9 with TRBJ2-1; D is unclear. The V end was cut by 7 bases, the J end by 3 bases, with 13 bases between. The CDR3 has 14 amino acids. Germline V gene sequence: CDR1 SEHNR, CDR2 FQNEAQ (reference sequence).

The V call is TRBV5-1, the J call TRBJ2-3, with a weak D call TRBD1 (6 bases). V was pared by 1 base and J by 0 bases, with 12 bases between. This CDR3 is built from 16 residues. Germline CDR1 is SGHRS and CDR2 is YFSETQ. The CDR3 sequence is CASSLSPQGSTDTQYF. The CDR3 coding sequence is TGCGCCAGCAGCTTGTCCCCGCAGGGGAGCACAGATACGCAGTATTTT.

The chain combines TRBV18 with TRBJ2-1, with 8 bases matching TRBD1. CDR1 is KGHSH and CDR2 is LQKENI in the germline V gene. Germline trimming cut 2 bases from V and 3 bases from J; bases unmatched to any gene: 9. The CDR3 spans 17 residues. CDR3 residues: CASSPFSTGEVYNEQFF. In nucleotides, the CDR3 is TGTGCCAGCTCACCATTCTCGACAGGGGAGGTCTACAATGAGCAGTTCTTC.

The V call is TRBV10-3, the J call TRBJ2-5; no clear D. Trimming took off 1 base at V and 5 bases at J, with 5 bases between the two ends. CDR3 length: 12 residues. Per the germline V gene, CDR1 is ENHRY and CDR2 is SYGVKD. DNA for the CDR3: TGTGCCATCAGTGAGTTTTGGGAGACCCAGTACTTC. Amino acids: CAISEFWETQYF.

The chain recombines TRBV6-6 with TRBJ1-2, with D possibly TRBD1 on 5 matching bases. The CDR3 sequence is 14 residues long. The germline CDR1 and CDR2 sequences are MNHNY and SVGAGI (reference sequence). Deletions cut 5 bases from V and 5 bases from J, with 15 bases between. The CDR3 protein is CASSAPGLPYGYTF. CDR3 DNA: TGTGCCAGCAGTGCGCCGGGACTTCCTTATGGCTACACCTTC.

CDR3: CASSLITGHTGELFF. In nucleotides, the CDR3 is TGTGCCAGCAGCTTAATTACAGGGCACACCGGGGAGCTGTTTTTT. The V call is TRBV5-5, the J call TRBJ2-2, with D tentatively TRBD1 (6 bases). Germline lookup yields CDR1 SGHKS and CDR2 YYEKEE (reference sequence). V shed 2 bases and J shed 3 bases, with 11 bases lying between them. This CDR3 has 15 amino acids.

The chain couples TRBV5-6 to TRBJ2-5; D may be TRBD2 (5 bases). The germline gives CDR1 SGHDT, CDR2 YYEEEE. V shed 0 bases and J shed 4 bases, with 10 bases lying between them. This CDR3 contains 14 residues. CDR3 region: CASSLVSGRETQYF. In nucleotides, the CDR3 is TGTGCCAGCAGCTTGGTATCGGGGAGAGAGACCCAGTACTTC.

V and J are TRBV10-2 and TRBJ2-3; possibly TRBD2 for D (6 bases). This CDR3 region has 16 residues. Between the trimmed V and J ends, which lost 0 bases and 0 bases, there was a span of 10 bases. Germline V lookup: CDR1 WSHSY, CDR2 SAAADI. In DNA form, the CDR3 reads TGCGCCAGCAGTGAGTCCCCGGGACTGAGCACAGATACGCAGTATTTT. Protein product: CASSESPGLSTDTQYF.

V is TRBV5-6 and J is TRBJ1-1, with TRBD1 matching 7 bases. Germline V gives CDR1 SGHDT, CDR2 YYEEEE. Trimming took 4 bases from V and 0 from J; bases not matched to a gene: 3. This CDR3 has 14 residues. DNA of the CDR3: TGTGCCAGCAGCCCAGGGGGGTTGAACACTGAAGCTTTCTTT. Translation: CASSPGGLNTEAFF.

The chain is built from TRBV5-6 and TRBJ1-5, with D possibly matching TRBD1 (5 bases). Trimming shortened V by 0 bases and J by 5 bases, and 9 bases separated the two germline ends. The V gene's germline CDR1 is SGHDT and CDR2 YYEEEE. The CDR3 loop spans 14 amino acids. As DNA, the CDR3 is TGTGCCAGCAGCTTGGGGGCAGGGTATCAGCCCCAGCATTTT. Protein product: CASSLGAGYQPQHF.

The V and J genes are TRBV29-1 and TRBJ1-1; TRBD1 matches at 12 bases. The CDR3 is 13 residues long. V was clipped by 8 bases and J by 5 bases; unmatched bases: 6. CDR1 and CDR2 from the germline V gene are SQVTM and ANQGSEA. CDR3 nucleotides: TGCAGCACGGGACAGGGGGCTGGGACTGAAGCTTTCTTT. It is translated as CSTGQGAGTEAFF.

The V gene is TRBV6-5, the J gene TRBJ2-5; D is unresolved. With 7 bases removed from V and 6 bases from J, the gap between germline ends came to 12 bases. In germline, CDR1 is MNHEY, CDR2 SVGAGI. This CDR3 is 12 amino acids long. CDR3 nucleotide sequence: TGTGCCAGCACCGAACGCGGCCAGACCCAGTACTTC. Its translation is CASTERGQTQYF.

The rearrangement joins TRBV4-3 to TRBJ1-2; D is undetermined. CDR3 length: 14 residues. Germline V gene lookup returns CDR1 LGHNA and CDR2 YSLEER. Trimming took 0 bases from V and 4 from J, leaving 9 bases between them. CDR3 amino acids: CASSQDRQAYGYTF. In DNA form, the CDR3 reads TGCGCCAGCAGCCAAGATAGGCAAGCCTATGGCTACACCTTC.

The chain joins TRBV18 to TRBJ2-3; TRBD2 is a possible D gene (5 bases). Trimming left V 1 base short and J 5 bases short, with 16 bases between. This CDR3 spans 16 amino acids. The germline CDR1 and CDR2 sequences are KGHSH and LQKENI. The CDR3 is CASSPLPSQDGDTQYF. The CDR3 coding sequence is TGTGCCAGCTCACCACTTCCTAGCCAGGATGGAGATACGCAGTATTTT.

J is TRBJ2-5 and V is TRBV10-1, with unresolved D. The J call may be mistaken, given a closer DNA end match to TRBJ2-7. Germline V CDR1 and CDR2: WNHNN, SYGVQD (reference sequence). There are 13 residues in the CDR3. CDR3 residues: CASSESHDYEQYF. The CDR3 DNA is TGCGCCAGCAGTGAGTCCCATGACTACGAGCAGTACTTC.

Only a few counts were recorded for this clone. The rearrangement links TRBV10-3 to TRBJ2-2; D is unclear. This CDR3 contains 14 residues. Between the trimmed V and J ends, which lost 3 bases and 0 bases, there was a span of 5 bases. Germline assignment: CDR1 ENHRY and CDR2 SYGVKD. The CDR3 reads CAISENPNTGELFF. CDR3 sequence (DNA): TGTGCCATCAGTGAAAATCCGAACACCGGGGAGCTGTTTTTT.

This sequence joins TRBV6-5 and TRBJ1-2; 7 positions agree with TRBD1. The length of the CDR3 is 14 residues. The germline V gene has CDR1 MNHEY and CDR2 SVGAGI. V lost 11 bases, J lost 7 bases, and 16 bases stayed unmatched. CDR3 coding DNA: TGTGCCGTGGGGCGGGACAGCCGTGTTCTTGGCTACACCTTC. This sequence encodes CAVGRDSRVLGYTF.